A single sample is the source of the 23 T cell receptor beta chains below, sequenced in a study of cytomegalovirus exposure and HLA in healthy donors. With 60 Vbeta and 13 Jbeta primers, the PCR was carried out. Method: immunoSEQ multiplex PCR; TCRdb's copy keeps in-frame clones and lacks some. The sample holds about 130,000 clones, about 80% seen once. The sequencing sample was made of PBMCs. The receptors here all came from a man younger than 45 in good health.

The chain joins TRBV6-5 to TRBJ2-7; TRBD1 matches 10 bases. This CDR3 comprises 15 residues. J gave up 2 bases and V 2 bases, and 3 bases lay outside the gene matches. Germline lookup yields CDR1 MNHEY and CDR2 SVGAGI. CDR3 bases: TGTGCCAGCAGTTACATCGGGACAGGGGCCTACGAGCAGTACTTC. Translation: CASSYIGTGAYEQYF.

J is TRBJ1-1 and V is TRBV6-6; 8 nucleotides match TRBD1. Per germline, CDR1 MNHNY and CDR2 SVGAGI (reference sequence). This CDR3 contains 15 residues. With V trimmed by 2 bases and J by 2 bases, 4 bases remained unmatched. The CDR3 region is CASSYGQGSNTEAFF. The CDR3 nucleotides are TGTGCCAGCAGTTACGGACAGGGAAGTAACACTGAAGCTTTCTTT.

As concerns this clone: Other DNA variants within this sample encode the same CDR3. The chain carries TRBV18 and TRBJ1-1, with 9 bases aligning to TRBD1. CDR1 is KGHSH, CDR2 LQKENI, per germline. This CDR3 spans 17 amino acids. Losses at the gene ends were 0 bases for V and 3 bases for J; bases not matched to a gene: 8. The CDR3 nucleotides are TGTGCCAGCTCACCACCGAGGACAGGGGTTGGAGACACTGAAGCTTTCTTT. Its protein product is CASSPPRTGVGDTEAFF.

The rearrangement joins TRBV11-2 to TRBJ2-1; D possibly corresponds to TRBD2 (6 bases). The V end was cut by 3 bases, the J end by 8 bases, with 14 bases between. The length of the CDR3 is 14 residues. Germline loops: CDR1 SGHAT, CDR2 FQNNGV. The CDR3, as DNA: TGTGCCAGCAGCTTGGGGCTAGCGTCGGATGAGCAGTTCTTC. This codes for CASSLGLASDEQFF. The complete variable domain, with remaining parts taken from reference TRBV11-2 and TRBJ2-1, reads EAGVAQSPRYKIIEKRQSVAFWCNPISGHATLYWYQQILGQGPKLLIQFQNNGVVDDSQLPKDRFSAERLKGVDSTLKIQPAKLEDSAVYLCASSLGLASDEQFFGPGTRLTVL.

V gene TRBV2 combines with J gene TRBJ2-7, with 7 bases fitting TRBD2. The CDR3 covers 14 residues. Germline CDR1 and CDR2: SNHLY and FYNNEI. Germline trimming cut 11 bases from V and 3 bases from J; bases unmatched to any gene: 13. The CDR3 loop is CAGATSDTLYEQYF. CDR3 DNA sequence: TGTGCCGGAGCAACTAGCGATACTCTCTACGAGCAGTACTTC.

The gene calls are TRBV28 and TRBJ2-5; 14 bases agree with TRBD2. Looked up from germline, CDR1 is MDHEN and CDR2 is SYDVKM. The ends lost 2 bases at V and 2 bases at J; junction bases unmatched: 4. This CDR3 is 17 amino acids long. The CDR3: CASSLGRLAGGQETQYF. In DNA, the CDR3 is TGTGCCAGCAGTTTAGGGCGACTAGCGGGAGGGCAAGAGACCCAGTACTTC.

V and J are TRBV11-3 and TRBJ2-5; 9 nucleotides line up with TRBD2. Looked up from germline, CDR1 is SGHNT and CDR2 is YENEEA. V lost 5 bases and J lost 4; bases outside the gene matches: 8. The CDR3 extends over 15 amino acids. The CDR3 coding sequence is TGTGCCAGCAGCCTTCGAGCGGGAGGCCCAGAGACCCAGTACTTC. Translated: CASSLRAGGPETQYF. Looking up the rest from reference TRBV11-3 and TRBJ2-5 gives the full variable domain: EAGVVQSPRYKIIEKKQPVAFWCNPISGHNTLYWYLQNLGQGPELLIRYENEEAVDDSQLPKDRFSAERLKGVDSTLKIQPAELGDSAVYLCASSLRAGGPETQYFGPGTRLLVL.

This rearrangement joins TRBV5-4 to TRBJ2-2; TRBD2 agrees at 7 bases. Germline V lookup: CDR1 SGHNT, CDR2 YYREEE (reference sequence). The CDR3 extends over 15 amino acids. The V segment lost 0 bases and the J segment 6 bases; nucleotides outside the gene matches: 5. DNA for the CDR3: TGTGCCAGCAGCTTGGCCGATAGCGGGCCCGGGGAGCTGTTTTTT. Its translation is CASSLADSGPGELFF.

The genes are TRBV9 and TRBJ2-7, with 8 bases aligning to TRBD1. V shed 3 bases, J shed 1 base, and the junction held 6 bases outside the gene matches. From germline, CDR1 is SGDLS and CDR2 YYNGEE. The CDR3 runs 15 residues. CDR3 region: CASSAGQGRSYEQYF. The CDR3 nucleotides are TGTGCCAGCAGCGCCGGACAGGGTAGGTCCTACGAGCAGTACTTC.

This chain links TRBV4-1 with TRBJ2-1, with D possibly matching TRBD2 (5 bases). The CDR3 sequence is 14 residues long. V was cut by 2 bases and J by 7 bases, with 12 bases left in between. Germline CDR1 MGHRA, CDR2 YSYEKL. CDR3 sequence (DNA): TGCGCCAGCAGCCAACCGGGGAAAAGGAATGAGCAGTTCTTC. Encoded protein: CASSQPGKRNEQFF.

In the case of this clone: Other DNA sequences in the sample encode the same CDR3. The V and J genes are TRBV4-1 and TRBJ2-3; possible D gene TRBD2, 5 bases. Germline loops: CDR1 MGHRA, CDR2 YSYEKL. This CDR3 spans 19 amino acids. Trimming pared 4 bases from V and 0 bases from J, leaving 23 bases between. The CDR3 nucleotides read TGCGCCAGCAGCCGTTCGGAAGAGCAGCGGAGCCCTAGCACAGATACGCAGTATTTT. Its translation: CASSRSEEQRSPSTDTQYF.

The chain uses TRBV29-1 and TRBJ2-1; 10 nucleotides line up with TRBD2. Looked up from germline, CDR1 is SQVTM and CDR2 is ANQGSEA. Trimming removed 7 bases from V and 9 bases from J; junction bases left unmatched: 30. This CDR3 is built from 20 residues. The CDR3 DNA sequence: TGCAGCGCCCCGCTAGGTAAGGGTTCTAGCGGGAGTGGCGCGGTTGGTGAGCAGTTCTTC. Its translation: CSAPLGKGSSGSGAVGEQFF.

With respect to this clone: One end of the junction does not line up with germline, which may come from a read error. In DNA form, the CDR3 reads TGTTCCAGCAGCTTAGGAACAGGGCCCGGAGAATTGGAGCAGTTCTTC. It translates to CSSSLGTGPGELEQFF. The V gene is TRBV7-9, the J gene TRBJ2-1; D might be TRBD1 (6 bases). The CDR3 has 16 amino acids. Germline V CDR1 and CDR2: SEHNR, FQNEAQ (reference sequence).

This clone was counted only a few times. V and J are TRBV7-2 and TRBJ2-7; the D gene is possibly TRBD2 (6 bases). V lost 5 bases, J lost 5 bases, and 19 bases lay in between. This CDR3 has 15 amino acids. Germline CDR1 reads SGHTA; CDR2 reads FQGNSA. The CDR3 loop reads CASSPPAGYIHEQYF. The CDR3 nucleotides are TGTGCCAGCAGCCCCCCCGCGGGGTATATCCACGAGCAGTACTTC.

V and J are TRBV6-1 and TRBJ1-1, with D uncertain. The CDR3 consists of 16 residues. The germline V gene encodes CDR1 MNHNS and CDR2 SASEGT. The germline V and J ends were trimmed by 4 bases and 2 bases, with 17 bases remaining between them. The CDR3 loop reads CASSVRQNGVNTEAFF. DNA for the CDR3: TGTGCCAGCAGTGTACGTCAAAACGGGGTTAACACTGAAGCTTTCTTT.

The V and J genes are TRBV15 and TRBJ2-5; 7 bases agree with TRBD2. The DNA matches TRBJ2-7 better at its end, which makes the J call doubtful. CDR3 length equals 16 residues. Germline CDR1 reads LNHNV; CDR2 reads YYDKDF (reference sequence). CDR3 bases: TGTGCCACCAGCAGAGAACTTGCGGCGGGAGTGTACGAGCAGTACTTC. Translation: CATSRELAAGVYEQYF.

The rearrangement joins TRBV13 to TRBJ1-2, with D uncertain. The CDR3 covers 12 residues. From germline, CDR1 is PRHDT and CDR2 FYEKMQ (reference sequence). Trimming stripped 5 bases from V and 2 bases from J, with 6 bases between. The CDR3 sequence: CASSLSNYGYTF. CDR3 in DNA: TGTGCCAGCAGCCTAAGCAACTATGGCTACACCTTC.

CDR3 protein: CASSRAKGAGSYEQYF. DNA for the CDR3: TGCGCCAGCAGCCGCGCGAAGGGGGCCGGATCCTACGAGCAGTACTTC. The chain combines TRBV4-1 with TRBJ2-7, with 7 bases lining up with TRBD1. V trimming: 4 bases; J trimming: 1 base; junction bases outside the gene matches: 10. The CDR3 extends over 16 amino acids. The germline CDR1 and CDR2 sequences are MGHRA and YSYEKL.

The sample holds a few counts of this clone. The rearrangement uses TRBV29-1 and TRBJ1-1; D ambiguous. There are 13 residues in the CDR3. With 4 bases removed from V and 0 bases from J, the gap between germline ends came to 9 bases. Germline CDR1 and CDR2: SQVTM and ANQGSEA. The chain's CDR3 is CSVVRFMNTEAFF. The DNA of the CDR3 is TGCAGCGTTGTCAGGTTTATGAACACTGAAGCTTTCTTT.

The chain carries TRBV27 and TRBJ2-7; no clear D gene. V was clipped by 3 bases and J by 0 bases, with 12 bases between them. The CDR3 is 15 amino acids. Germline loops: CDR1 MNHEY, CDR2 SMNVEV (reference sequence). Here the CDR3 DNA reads TGTGCCAGCAGTTTTAAGGAGCCGAGCTCCTACGAGCAGTACTTC. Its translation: CASSFKEPSSYEQYF.

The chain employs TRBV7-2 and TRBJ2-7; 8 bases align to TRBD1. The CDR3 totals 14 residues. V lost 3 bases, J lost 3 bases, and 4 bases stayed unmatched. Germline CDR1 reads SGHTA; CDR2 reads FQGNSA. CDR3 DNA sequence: TGTGCCAGCAGCTTTGGAACAGGGGGCTACGAGCAGTACTTC. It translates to CASSFGTGGYEQYF.

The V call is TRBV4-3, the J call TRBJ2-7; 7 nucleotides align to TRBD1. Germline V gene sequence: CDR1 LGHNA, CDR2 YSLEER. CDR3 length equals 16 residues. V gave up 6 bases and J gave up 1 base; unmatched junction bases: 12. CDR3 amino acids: CASSQTTGAVSYEQYF. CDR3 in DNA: TGCGCCAGCAGTCAGACTACAGGGGCCGTTTCCTACGAGCAGTACTTC.

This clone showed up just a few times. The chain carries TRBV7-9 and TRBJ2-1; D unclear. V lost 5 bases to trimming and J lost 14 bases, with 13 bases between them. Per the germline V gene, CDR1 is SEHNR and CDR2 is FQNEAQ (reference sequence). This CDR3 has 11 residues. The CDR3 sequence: CASSLGPQKFF. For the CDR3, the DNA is TGTGCCAGCAGCCTCGGCCCACAGAAGTTCTTC.